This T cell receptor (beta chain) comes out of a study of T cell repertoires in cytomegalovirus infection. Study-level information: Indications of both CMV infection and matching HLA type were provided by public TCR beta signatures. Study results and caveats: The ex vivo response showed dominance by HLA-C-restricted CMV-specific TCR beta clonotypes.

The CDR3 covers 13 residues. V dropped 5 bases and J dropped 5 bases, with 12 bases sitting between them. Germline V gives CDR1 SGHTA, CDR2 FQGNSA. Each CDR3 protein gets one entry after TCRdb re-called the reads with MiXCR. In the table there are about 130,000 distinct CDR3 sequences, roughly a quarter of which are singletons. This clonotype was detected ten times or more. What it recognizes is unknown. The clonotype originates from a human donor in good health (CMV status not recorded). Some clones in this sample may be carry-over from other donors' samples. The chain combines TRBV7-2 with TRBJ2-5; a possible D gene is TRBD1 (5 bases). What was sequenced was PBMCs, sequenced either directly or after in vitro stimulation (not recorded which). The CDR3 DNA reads TGTGCCAGCAGCCCCCGGACATACGAGACCCAGTACTTC. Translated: CASSPRTYETQYF.